Each of the 4 T cell receptor beta chains below was sequenced from the same sample in a study of blood T cell repertoires in COVID-19. Assay used: immunoSEQ multiplex PCR; TCRdb lists only in-frame clones, some missing. The sample lists about 370,000 clones, 80% to 90% occurring once. Specimen: PBMCs or T cells enriched from blood (not recorded which). All receptors derive from a man between 18 and 35 years old who had recovered from COVID-19.

This clone was seen only a few times. This chain joins TRBV29-1 and TRBJ1-1, with TRBD1 as a possible D gene (5 bases). Trimming stripped 5 bases from V and 0 bases from J, with 10 bases between. Germline V CDR1 and CDR2: SQVTM, ANQGSEA. This CDR3 has 13 amino acids. The DNA for the CDR3 is TGCAGCGTTACAGGCCGACTGAACACTGAAGCTTTCTTT. Encoded protein: CSVTGRLNTEAFF. The full variable domain, with the rest looked up from reference TRBV29-1 and TRBJ1-1, is SAVISQKPSRDICQRGTSLTIQCQVDSQVTMMFWYRQQPGQSLTLIATANQGSEATYESGFVIDKFPISRPNLTFSTLTVSNMSPEDSSIYLCSVTGRLNTEAFFGQGTRLTVV.

The rearrangement joins TRBV5-1 to TRBJ1-5; 7 nucleotides line up with TRBD1. The CDR3 has 15 residues. Germline loops: CDR1 SGHRS, CDR2 YFSETQ. V was clipped by 0 bases and J by 7 bases; unmatched bases: 7. The CDR3 nucleotides read TGCGCCAGCAGCTTGGATTCGGACAGGAGGCAGCCCCAGCATTTT. It codes for CASSLDSDRRQPQHF.

This chain connects TRBV29-1 to TRBJ2-3; TRBD1 matches at 9 bases. This CDR3 comprises 15 residues. Germline V CDR1 and CDR2: SQVTM, ANQGSEA. V shed 3 bases, J shed 2 bases, and the junction held 6 bases outside the gene matches. CDR3 region: CSVEKTGGFTDTQYF. DNA of the CDR3: TGCAGCGTTGAGAAGACAGGGGGGTTCACAGATACGCAGTATTTT.

A single count supports this clone. V is TRBV19 and J is TRBJ2-1, with 9 nucleotides matching TRBD2. CDR1 and CDR2 (germline): LNHDA, SQIVND (reference sequence). The J segment lost 4 bases and the V segment lost 6 bases, leaving 7 bases of the junction unmatched. This CDR3 is built from 15 residues. The CDR3: CASSLSGSRYNEQFF. For the CDR3, the DNA is TGTGCCAGTAGCCTTAGCGGGAGTCGGTACAATGAGCAGTTCTTC.